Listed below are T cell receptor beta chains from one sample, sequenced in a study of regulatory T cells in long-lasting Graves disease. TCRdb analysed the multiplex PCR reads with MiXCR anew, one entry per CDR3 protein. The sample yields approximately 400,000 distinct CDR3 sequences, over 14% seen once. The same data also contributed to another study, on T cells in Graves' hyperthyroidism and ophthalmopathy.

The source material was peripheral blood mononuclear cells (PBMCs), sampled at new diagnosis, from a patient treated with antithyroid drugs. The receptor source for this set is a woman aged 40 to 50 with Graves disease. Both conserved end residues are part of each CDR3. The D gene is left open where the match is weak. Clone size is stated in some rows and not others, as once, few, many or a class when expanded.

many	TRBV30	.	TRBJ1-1	TGTGCCTGGAGTGTGGGCAAAAACACTGAAGCTTTCTTT	CAWSVGKNTEAFF
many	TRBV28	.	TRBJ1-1	TGTGCCAGCAGTTTTGGGTTAGTGAACACTGAAGCTTTCTTT	CASSFGLVNTEAFF
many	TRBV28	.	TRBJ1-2	TGTGCCAGCAGTCCGGTGGGGGCCGTCTATGGCTACACCTTC	CASSPVGAVYGYTF
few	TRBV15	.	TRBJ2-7	TGTGCCACCAGCAGAGGTCTAGCCGGGCCCTACGAGCAGTACTTC	CATSRGLAGPYEQYF
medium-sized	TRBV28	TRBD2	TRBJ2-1	TGTGCCAGCAGGACTACTAGCGGATACAATGAGCAGTTCTTC	CASRTTSGYNEQFF
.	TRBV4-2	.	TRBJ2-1	TGTGCCAGCAGCCAAGAACGGCGTTTAGACAATGAGCAGTTCTTC	CASSQERRLDNEQFF
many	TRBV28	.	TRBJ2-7	TGTGCCAGCAGTTCACGGGTCGAGCAGTACTTC	CASSSRVEQYF
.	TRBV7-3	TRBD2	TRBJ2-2	TGTGCCAGCAGCTCGACTAGCGGGGTTAACACCGGGGAGCTGTTTTTT	CASSSTSGVNTGELFF
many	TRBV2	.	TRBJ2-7	TGTGCCAGCAGTGGGGGCCACGACTACGAGCAGTACTTC	CASSGGHDYEQYF
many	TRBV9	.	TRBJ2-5	TGTGCCAGCAGCGTAGTTCAGGGAGGCCAAGAGACCCAGTACTTC	CASSVVQGGQETQYF
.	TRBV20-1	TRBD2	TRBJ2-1	TGCAGTGCTGCTATGACTAGCGGACCCTACAATGAGCAGTTCTTC	CSAAMTSGPYNEQFF
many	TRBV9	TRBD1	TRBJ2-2	TGTGCCAGCAGCGTAGCGGGACAGTCCGGCGGGGAGCTGTTTTTT	CASSVAGQSGGELFF
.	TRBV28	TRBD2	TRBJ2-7	TGTGCCAGCAGTTACAGCGGGATTAGTACCTATGAGCAGTACTTC	CASSYSGISTYEQYF
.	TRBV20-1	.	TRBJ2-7	TGCAGTGCTAGTCCTATATCCGAGCAGGGAAGTACCTACGAGCAGTACTTC	CSASPISEQGSTYEQYF
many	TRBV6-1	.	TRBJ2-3	TGTGCCAGCAGTGAAGGTGGGGGGCAGACAGATACGCAGTATTTT	CASSEGGGQTDTQYF
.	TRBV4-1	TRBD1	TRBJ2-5	TGCGCCAGCAGCCACCCAGGGGGCGCTTTGGATTTGGAGACCCAGTACTTC	CASSHPGGALDLETQYF
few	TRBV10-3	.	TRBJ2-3	TGTGCCATCAGTGAGTCGGGGGGTGGACTCGCCGGCACAGATACGCAGTATTTT	CAISESGGGLAGTDTQYF
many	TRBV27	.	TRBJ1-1	TGTGCCAGCAGATCCGGGACAAGTACTGAAGCTTTCTTT	CASRSGTSTEAFF
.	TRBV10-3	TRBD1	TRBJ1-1	TGTGCCATCAACCGACAGGGACGGGAGACTGAAGCTTTCTTT	CAINRQGRETEAFF
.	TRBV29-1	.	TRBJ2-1	TGCAGCGCCAAAGCCCGGGATCAATCCTACAATGAGCAGTTCTTC	CSAKARDQSYNEQFF
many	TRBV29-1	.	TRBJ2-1	TGCAGCGTTGGAGGGGATGAGCAGTTCTTC	CSVGGDEQFF
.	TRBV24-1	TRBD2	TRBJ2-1	TGTGCCACCGGGGGGGGGGGGTACAATGAGCAGTTCTTC	CATGGGGYNEQFF
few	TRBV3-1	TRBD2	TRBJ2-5	TGTGCCAGCAGCCAACTAAACCCCGCGGGGGAAGAGACCCAGTACTTC	CASSQLNPAGEETQYF
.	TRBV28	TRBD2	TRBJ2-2	TGTGCCGTCTTAGCGGGACTGAACACCGGGGAGCTGTTTTTT	CAVLAGLNTGELFF
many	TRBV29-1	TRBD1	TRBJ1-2	TGCAGCGTCGTCAGGACAGGGGGTTATGGCTACACCTTC	CSVVRTGGYGYTF